This T cell receptor (beta chain) was captured by sequencing in a study of post-analysis software for immune sequencing data. Study outcomes and limitations: Pronounced co-clustering by F measure was evident among identically batched samples. Normalized Chao1 diversity in multiple sclerosis patients fell significantly below that of controls. Five TRBV segments (TRBV5-6, TRBV5-1 and TRBV20-1 among them) occurred more frequently in patients than in controls.

As regards this clonotype: The antigen is not known.

TCR beta cDNA libraries included unique molecular identifiers. Approximately 550,000 cDNA molecules came from roughly 0.93 to 9.6 million T cells. TCRdb fed the PCR reads into MiXCR, producing one record per CDR3 protein. The profile shows approximately 690,000 distinct CDR3 sequences, approximately 60% of them singletons. Trimming pared 7 bases from V and 4 bases from J, leaving 14 bases between. Germline V lookup: CDR1 LGHDT, CDR2 YNNKEL (reference sequence). The CDR3 has 13 residues. The receptor's source is a girl aged 2 to 9 with multiple sclerosis. The chain uses TRBV3-1 and TRBJ2-7; D is perhaps TRBD1 (5 bases). Sample: blood. The CDR3 DNA sequence: TGTGCCAGCAACCACCTTGGGGCGTACGAGCAGTACTTC. Translated, it gives CASNHLGAYEQYF.